This T cell receptor beta chain was profiled in a study of metastatic and nonmetastatic thyroid tumors. Study-wide points: As reported, TCR beta diversity in blood and tumor was significantly higher in malignant thyroid tumors than in benign nodules.

Each patient went into thyroid surgery without having received any treatment. A remark on this clone: What it binds is unknown.

Authors' processing steps: Building a distant-metastasis classifier for papillary thyroid cancer drew on CDR3 differences across clinicopathological groups. With MiXCR, TCRdb reprocessed the PCR reads. The V and J calls were not made by the authors but by TCRdb's processing. The sample comprises some 9,900 clones, around 33% of which are singletons, and 4% to 5.5% rests with the top ten. Germline V gene sequence: CDR1 MNHNS, CDR2 SASEGT. The ends lost 4 bases at V and 6 bases at J; junction bases unmatched: 6. This CDR3 spans 15 amino acids. Sample: tumor tissue. The clonotype originates from a female donor with papillary thyroid cancer or a benign thyroid nodule (not recorded which). Some clones in this sample may be carry-over from other donors' samples. This rearrangement joins TRBV6-1 to TRBJ2-1; 10 bases match TRBD2. In nucleotides, the CDR3 is TGTGCCAGCAGTGCTAGACTAGCGGGTGCCAATGAGCAGTTCTTC. Translation: CASSARLAGANEQFF.